Sequencing of this T cell receptor (beta chain) was carried out in a study of blood T cells in healthy people across ages. The ends lost 0 bases at V and 2 bases at J; junction bases unmatched: 2. Germline assignment: CDR1 DFQATT and CDR2 SNEGSKA (reference sequence). The CDR3 is 16 residues long. For the second PCR, which ran for 7 to 11 cycles, a sample-barcoded 5' primer and a J-beta primer mix were used. TCRdb redid the calling of the 5' RACE reads with MiXCR, one entry per CDR3 protein. The top ten clones hold 20% to 25% of a sample with some 920,000 distinct CDR3 sequences, roughly half of them seen once.

The chain joins TRBV20-1 to TRBJ2-1, with 12 bases identical to TRBD2. The sequencing input was blood. The TCR comes from a woman aged 60 to 75 in good health. The CDR3 sequence is CSARDRTSGAYNEQFF. The CDR3 DNA sequence: TGCAGTGCTAGAGATCGGACTAGCGGGGCCTACAATGAGCAGTTCTTC.